This T cell receptor (beta chain) was identified during a study of identical twins. The study's findings and limits: Compared with unrelated sharing, twin-shared out-of-frame alpha sequences had more low-probability sequences. Conclusions came from cross-sectional statistical analysis, not from following the same donors.

J gave up 2 bases and V 6 bases, and 6 bases lay outside the gene matches. The CDR3 loop spans 14 amino acids. There were only healthy Caucasians among the donors. Template switching added a universal primer site; cDNA carried unique molecular identifiers. TCRdb re-derived calls from the 5' RACE reads in MiXCR, one entry per CDR3 protein. The sample carries a few hundred thousand distinct CDR3 sequences, nearly 15% recorded once. This clonotype was counted ten times or more. The antigen is not known. These data also featured in a second study, about yellow fever vaccine responses in identical twins.

This TCR came from a woman aged 18-29 years in good health. The chain links TRBV12-3 or TRBV12-4 to TRBJ2-7; the match to TRBD1 covers 8 bases. Sequencing used CD4+ T cells sorted from blood. DNA of the CDR3: TGTGCCAGCAGCGTGGACAGGGTCACCTACGAGCAGTACTTC. Its protein is CASSVDRVTYEQYF.